Given below is one T cell receptor beta chain in context. It is likely a read error: a sequence one base away is far more abundant. V lost 7 bases and J 1 base, leaving 8 bases between the germline ends. CDR1 SNHLY and CDR2 FYNNEI come from the germline V gene. The CDR3 consists of 13 residues. Libraries were prepared by immunoSEQ multiplex PCR; TCRdb keeps only in-frame clonotypes and omits some of them. This table holds fewer than 600,000 clones, around 80% found once. These data are taken from a study of shared clonotypes between healthy human individuals. Donors had no recently reported acute infections or vaccinations and were HIV-negative.

The receptor comes from a woman in her thirties or forties in good health. Some clones in this sample may be carry-over from other donors' samples. This chain joins TRBV2 and TRBJ1-5; D call uncertain. The sequenced sample was PBMCs. CDR3 region: CASKRNSNQPQHF. The CDR3 region has the DNA TGTGCCAGCAAGAGGAACAGCAATCAGCCCCAGCATTTT.